The rows below give T cell receptor beta chains drawn from one sample of a study of cytomegalovirus exposure and HLA in healthy donors. Method: immunoSEQ multiplex PCR; TCRdb's copy keeps in-frame clones and lacks some. The sample records about 190,000 clones, roughly 83% being singletons. Sequencing was carried out using PBMCs. The receptors stem from a boy aged 2 to 9 in good health and CMV-seronegative. CDR3s include the opening cysteine and the closing phenylalanine or tryptophan. D genes are given only for firm matches. Size is omitted from some rows. Given values are once, few, many or a class for expanded clones.

d_call,clone_size,v_call,j_call,cdr3_nt,cdr3_aa
TRBD2,NA,TRBV6-6,TRBJ2-3,TGTGCCAGCAGTCCGACTAGCGGGGGGGCGTCCCAGCAGTATTTT,CASSPTSGGASQQYF
NA,NA,TRBV7-9,TRBJ2-7,TGTGCCAGCAGCTTAGCTCGCGAGCAGTACTTC,CASSLAREQYF
NA,NA,TRBV27,TRBJ1-5,TGTGCCAGCAGTTTTCAGGCCAATCAGCCCCAGCATTTT,CASSFQANQPQHF
TRBD1,NA,TRBV18,TRBJ1-4,TGTGCCAGCTCACCGGGACAGGAGAATGAAAAACTGTTTTTT,CASSPGQENEKLFF
TRBD2,NA,TRBV30,TRBJ2-7,TGTGCCTGGAGTGTGCTGGGACTAGCGCCCTACGAGCAGTACTTC,CAWSVLGLAPYEQYF
TRBD1,few,TRBV30,TRBJ1-2,TGTGCCTGGAGGGTGAATGGACAGGGCGGGCATGTCTACACCTTC,CAWRVNGQGGHVYTF
NA,NA,TRBV30,TRBJ1-5,TGTGCCTGGAGTCAGGGTGGCAATCAGCCCCAGCATTTT,CAWSQGGNQPQHF
NA,NA,TRBV27,TRBJ2-7,TGTGCCAGCAGTCAATATCTGACAGACAACGCCTACGAGCAGTACTTC,CASSQYLTDNAYEQYF
TRBD1,NA,TRBV12-5,TRBJ2-7,TGTGCTAGTGGTTTGCGAGGGGGACAGGGGGCCTACGAGCAGTACTTC,CASGLRGGQGAYEQYF
TRBD2,NA,TRBV9,TRBJ2-3,TGTGCCAGCAGCAGCTCTAGCGGGAGGGCCGGCACAGATACGCAGTATTTT,CASSSSSGRAGTDTQYF
TRBD1,NA,TRBV25-1,TRBJ2-7,TGTGCCAGCAGTGAGGGCAGGGGGCTTTACGAGCAGTACTTC,CASSEGRGLYEQYF
TRBD2,NA,TRBV27,TRBJ2-1,TGTGCCAGCAGTTTAGGGCTAGCGGGATACAATGAGCAGTTCTTC,CASSLGLAGYNEQFF
NA,NA,TRBV29-1,TRBJ1-1,TGCAGCGTTGGGCCAGGGAACACTGAAGCTTTCTTT,CSVGPGNTEAFF
NA,once,TRBV27,TRBJ1-1,TGTGCCAGCAGTTCCTCGACAGTGACTGAAGCTTTCTTT,CASSSSTVTEAFF
NA,NA,TRBV6-5,TRBJ1-1,TGTGCCAGCATGAAAGACAGGTGGGGCACTGAAGCTTTCTTT,CASMKDRWGTEAFF
NA,NA,TRBV11-3,TRBJ2-3,TGTGCCAGCAGTAGGGAGGGCACAGATACGCAGTATTTT,CASSREGTDTQYF
TRBD1,NA,TRBV6-5,TRBJ1-1,TGTGCCAGCAACAGGGGGACTGAAGCTTTCTTT,CASNRGTEAFF
NA,few,TRBV10-3,TRBJ1-2,TGTGCCATCAGTGAGTCGAATCTCGAGACAGCGAAATATGGCTACACCTTC,CAISESNLETAKYGYTF
TRBD2,NA,TRBV7-9,TRBJ2-3,TGTGCCAGCAGCATTTTACTAGCGGGGGGAACAGATACGCAGTATTTT,CASSILLAGGTDTQYF
NA,NA,TRBV28,TRBJ2-3,TGTGCCAGCAGTAAAGAGAACCAACTTGGTGGAGATACGCAGTATTTT,CASSKENQLGGDTQYF
TRBD1,NA,TRBV29-1,TRBJ1-1,TGCAGCGTTGAAGGCAGGGGGCGCACTGAAGCTTTCTTT,CSVEGRGRTEAFF
TRBD1,NA,TRBV7-7,TRBJ1-5,TGTGCTAGCAGCTTTGCCGGGACAGGGAGTGCTCAGCCCCAGCATTTT,CASSFAGTGSAQPQHF
NA,NA,TRBV7-9,TRBJ2-1,TGTGCCAGCAGCCCCCGACGGGGAGCTTTCTCGAATGAGCAGTTCTTC,CASSPRRGAFSNEQFF
TRBD2,NA,TRBV5-6,TRBJ2-7,TGTGCCAGCAGCTTGGGGGGGGGCTCCTACGAGCAGTACTTC,CASSLGGGSYEQYF
NA,once,TRBV2,TRBJ1-1,TGTGCCAGCAGAGGGACTGGATTGGTGAACACTGAAGCTTTCTTT,CASRGTGLVNTEAFF
NA,NA,TRBV7-8,TRBJ2-6,TGTGCCAGCAGCCCTAGGGAGTCTGGGGCCAACGTCCTGACTTTC,CASSPRESGANVLTF
TRBD1,NA,TRBV27,TRBJ2-7,TGTGCCAGCAAAGGGACAGGCCCCTACGAGCAGTACTTC,CASKGTGPYEQYF
TRBD1,NA,TRBV5-6,TRBJ1-1,TGTGCCAGCAGCTTGGGGGGACAGGCACCGGCTTTCTTT,CASSLGGQAPAFF
NA,NA,TRBV19,TRBJ1-1,TGTGCCAGTATTACAGGGAGGGGGACTGAAGCTTTCTTT,CASITGRGTEAFF
NA,NA,TRBV30,TRBJ2-2,TGTGCCTGGAGGTTTAGCGGGGAGCTGTTTTTT,CAWRFSGELFF
TRBD1,NA,TRBV19,TRBJ2-3,TGTGCCAGTAGTGACAGGGCCACAGATACGCAGTATTTT,CASSDRATDTQYF
NA,NA,TRBV11-2,TRBJ2-1,TGTGCCAGCAGCTTAAGGAGGGAGCAGTTCTTC,CASSLRREQFF
NA,NA,TRBV15,TRBJ2-6,TGTGCCACCAGCAGCCACCTGCGAGGCTCTGGGGCCAACGTCCTGACTTTC,CATSSHLRGSGANVLTF
TRBD2,NA,TRBV2,TRBJ2-5,TGTGCCAGCATGGGGACTAGCGGGAGGATTTACTTC,CASMGTSGRIYF
NA,NA,TRBV6-4,TRBJ2-1,TGTGCCAGCAGTGACTCTGGAGGTAGCTCCTACAATGAGCAGTTCTTC,CASSDSGGSSYNEQFF
NA,NA,TRBV7-2,TRBJ1-4,TGTGCCAGCAGCTTAGGACAGACGAGCAATGAAAAACTGTTTTTT,CASSLGQTSNEKLFF
NA,NA,TRBV19,TRBJ2-1,TGTGCCAGTAGTATAACGGCGGGTTGGGGCAATGAGCAGTTCTTC,CASSITAGWGNEQFF
TRBD2,NA,TRBV30,TRBJ2-1,TGTGCCTGGAGTGTAAAAAAGGGACTAGCAAATGGGGAGCAGTTCTTC,CAWSVKKGLANGEQFF
TRBD2,NA,TRBV30,TRBJ2-5,TGTGCCTGGAGTGGAGGACTAGCGGGAGCTTCATACGAGACCCAGTACTTC,CAWSGGLAGASYETQYF
NA,once,TRBV28,TRBJ1-5,TGTGCCAGCAGTCTTGACAGCGGGTCGGGCAATCAGCCCCAGCATTTT,CASSLDSGSGNQPQHF
TRBD1,NA,TRBV14,TRBJ1-2,TGTGCCAGCAGCCGGACAGGGGTATATGGCTACACCTTC,CASSRTGVYGYTF
TRBD1,NA,TRBV7-2,TRBJ2-3,TGTGCCAGCAGCTTGAGGGTACAGGGGGCCCGCACAGATACGCAGTATTTT,CASSLRVQGARTDTQYF
TRBD2,NA,TRBV4-2,TRBJ2-2,TGTGCCAGCAGCCAAGATAGAGCTAGCGGGAGGATTGACACCGGGGAGCTGTTTTTT,CASSQDRASGRIDTGELFF